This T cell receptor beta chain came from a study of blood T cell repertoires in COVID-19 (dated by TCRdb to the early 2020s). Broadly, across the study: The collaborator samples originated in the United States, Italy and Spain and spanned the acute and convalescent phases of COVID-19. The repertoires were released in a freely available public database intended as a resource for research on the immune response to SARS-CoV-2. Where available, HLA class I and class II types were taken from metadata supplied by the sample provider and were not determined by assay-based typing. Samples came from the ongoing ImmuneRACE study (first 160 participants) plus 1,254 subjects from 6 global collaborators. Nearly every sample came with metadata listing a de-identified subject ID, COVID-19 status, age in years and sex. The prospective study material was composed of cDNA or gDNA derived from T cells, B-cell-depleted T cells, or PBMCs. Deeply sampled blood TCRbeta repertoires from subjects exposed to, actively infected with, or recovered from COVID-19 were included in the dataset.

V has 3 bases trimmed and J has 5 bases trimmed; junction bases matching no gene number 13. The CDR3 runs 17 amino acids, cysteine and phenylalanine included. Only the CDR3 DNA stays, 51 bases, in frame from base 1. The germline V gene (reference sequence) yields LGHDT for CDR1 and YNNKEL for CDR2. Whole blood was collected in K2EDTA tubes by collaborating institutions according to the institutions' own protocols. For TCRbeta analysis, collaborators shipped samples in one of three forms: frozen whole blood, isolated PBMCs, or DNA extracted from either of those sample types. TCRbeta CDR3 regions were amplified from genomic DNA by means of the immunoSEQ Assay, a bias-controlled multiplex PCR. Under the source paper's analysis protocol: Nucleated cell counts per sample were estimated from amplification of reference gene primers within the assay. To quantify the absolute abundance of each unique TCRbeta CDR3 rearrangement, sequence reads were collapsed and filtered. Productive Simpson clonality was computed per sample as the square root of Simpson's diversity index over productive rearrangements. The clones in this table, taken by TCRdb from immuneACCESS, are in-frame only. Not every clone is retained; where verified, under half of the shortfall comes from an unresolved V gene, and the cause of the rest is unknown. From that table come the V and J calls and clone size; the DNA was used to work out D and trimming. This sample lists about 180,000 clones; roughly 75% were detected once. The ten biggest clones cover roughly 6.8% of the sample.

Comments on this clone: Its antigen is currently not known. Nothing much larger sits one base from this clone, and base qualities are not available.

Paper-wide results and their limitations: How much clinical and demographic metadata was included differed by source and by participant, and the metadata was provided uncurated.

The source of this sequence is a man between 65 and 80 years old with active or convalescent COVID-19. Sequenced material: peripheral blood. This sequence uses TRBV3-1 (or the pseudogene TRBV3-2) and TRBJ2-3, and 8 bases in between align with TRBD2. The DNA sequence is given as TGTGCCAGCAGCCAGACCGGAACGGGACTAGGGAGAGATACGCAGTATTTT. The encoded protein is CASSQTGTGLGRDTQYF.